The clone carrying this T cell receptor beta chain was detected once. Followed longitudinally, the Seattle patients had been enrolled during active infection. The V gene's germline CDR1 is MNHEY and CDR2 SMNVEV (reference sequence). Trimming took off 5 bases at V and 4 bases at J, with 11 bases between the two ends. This CDR3 has 14 amino acids. Study processing details: Amplifying reference gene primers gave estimates of nucleated cell counts. Libraries were prepared by immunoSEQ multiplex PCR; TCRdb keeps only in-frame clonotypes and omits some of them. D and trimming come from the DNA, and the V and J calls and clone size come from that table. The data hold some 270,000 clones, with under 85% observed a single time. The sample belongs to a study of blood T cell repertoires in COVID-19. Study context: There were acute and convalescent COVID-19 samples, and they came from the United States, Italy and Spain. The analysed material was cDNA or gDNA that came from T cells, B-cell-depleted T cells, or PBMCs.

The material sequenced was peripheral blood. The chain uses TRBV27 and TRBJ2-2; D is ambiguous. This clonotype was sampled from a human donor with COVID-19, enrolled during active disease. The donor label of this sample is uncertain. CDR3: CASSGIALTGELFF. In DNA form, the CDR3 reads TGTGCCAGCAGTGGAATAGCCCTCACCGGGGAGCTGTTTTTT.